This passage covers 30 T cell receptor beta chains from one sample sequenced in a study of somatic mutations in cytotoxic T cells in rheumatoid arthritis (dated by TCRdb to the late 2010s). Libraries were prepared through the immunoSEQ multiplex PCR assay. Held by TCRdb, this immuneACCESS table contains in-frame sequences only and omits some clones. Under half of the omission traces to an unresolved V gene where checked; the cause of the rest is unknown. A total of roughly 15,000 clones appear in this sample, roughly 80% of them only once. The ten largest clones capture 15% to 20% of the sample. Sequences were obtained from CD8+ T cells sorted from blood. The receptors were sampled from an adult with rheumatoid arthritis.

V usage is TRBV27 and J usage is TRBJ2-7; 9 nucleotides line up with TRBD2. V gave up 8 bases and J gave up 0 bases; unmatched junction bases: 20. Germline V gene lookup returns CDR1 MNHEY and CDR2 SMNVEV (reference sequence). CDR3 size: 19 residues. The CDR3 coding sequence is TGTGCCAGCTCCACCAGGGGGAGTAGCGGGGGTTATCCCTCCTACGAGCAGTACTTC. It specifies CASSTRGSSGGYPSYEQYF.

The genes are TRBV5-5 and TRBJ1-1, with 11 bases lining up with TRBD1. The CDR3 is 17 residues long. Losses at the gene ends were 6 bases for V and 3 bases for J; bases not matched to a gene: 13. CDR1 is SGHKS and CDR2 is YYEKEE in the germline V gene (reference sequence). The CDR3 loop reads CASKNPGDRGMDTEAFF. In DNA form, the CDR3 reads TGTGCCAGCAAAAATCCGGGGGACAGGGGGATGGACACTGAAGCTTTCTTT.

This clone was seen a single time. CDR3 residues: CASILGQHSNQPQHF. The CDR3 DNA is TGCGCCAGCATTCTGGGACAGCATAGCAATCAGCCCCAGCATTTT. The chain joins TRBV10-1 to TRBJ1-5; 7 bases agree with TRBD1. Looked up from germline, CDR1 is WNHNN and CDR2 is SYGVQD (reference sequence). V lost 7 bases and J lost 0; bases outside the gene matches: 6. The CDR3 covers 15 residues.

The chain is built from TRBV9 and TRBJ1-6; D is ambiguous. V lost 4 bases, J lost 4 bases, and 12 bases lay in between. The length of the CDR3 is 15 residues. Germline V gene lookup returns CDR1 SGDLS and CDR2 YYNGEE. DNA for the CDR3: TGTGCCAGCAGCTTGGATGGGCCTTATAATTCACCCCTCCACTTT. Its protein is CASSLDGPYNSPLHF. Variable domain in full (rest from reference TRBV9 and TRBJ1-6): DSGVTQTPKHLITATGQRVTLRCSPRSGDLSVYWYQQSLDQGLQFLIQYYNGEERAKGNILERFSAQQFPDLHSELNLSSLELGDSALYFCASSLDGPYNSPLHFGNGTRLTVT.

The table lists this clone with a few counts. The J gene is TRBJ2-5, the V gene TRBV5-5; D possibly matches TRBD1 or TRBD2 (7 bases each). Germline CDR1 reads SGHKS; CDR2 reads YYEKEE (reference sequence). This CDR3 has 15 residues. The V end lost 4 bases, the J end lost 1 base, and 14 bases lay between the germline ends. The chain's CDR3 is CASSPGRGLQETQYF. CDR3 nucleotide sequence: TGTGCCAGCAGCCCTGGGAGGGGGCTCCAAGAGACCCAGTACTTC.

The sample holds a few counts of this clone. V usage is TRBV9 and J usage is TRBJ1-6, with TRBD1 identical over 7 bases. The CDR3 consists of 14 residues. Germline loops: CDR1 SGDLS, CDR2 YYNGEE. Losses at the gene ends were 4 bases for V and 7 bases for J; bases not matched to a gene: 5. DNA for the CDR3: TGTGCCAGCAGCCCCCCGACAGGGAATTCACCCCTCCACTTT. This sequence encodes CASSPPTGNSPLHF.

This clone came up a few times. The chain joins TRBV19 to TRBJ2-3; D gene unclear. Germline CDR1 reads LNHDA; CDR2 reads SQIVND (reference sequence). V gave up 5 bases and J gave up 0 bases, with 6 bases separating them. The CDR3 length is 13 residues. In DNA form, the CDR3 reads TGTGCCAGTAGTTGGCAGAGCACAGATACGCAGTATTTT. This encodes CASSWQSTDTQYF.

CDR3 coding DNA: TGCAGCGTTGGAAATTGGACAGGGCGGTTGGGAGAGCAGTACTTC. This encodes CSVGNWTGRLGEQYF. This chain joins TRBV29-1 and TRBJ2-7; 8 nucleotides line up with TRBD1. The CDR3 length is 15 residues. The V segment lost 4 bases and the J segment 7 bases; nucleotides outside the gene matches: 15. The germline V gene encodes CDR1 SQVTM and CDR2 ANQGSEA.

The gene calls are TRBV7-7 and TRBJ2-1, with TRBD2 matching over 11 bases. Germline CDR1 reads SSHAT; CDR2 reads FNYEAQ (reference sequence). This CDR3 is 12 amino acids long. Trimming took 4 bases from V and 15 from J; bases not matched to a gene: 5. The CDR3 region has the DNA TGTGCCAGCAGCTCGACTAGCGGGGAATTGTTCTTC. This gives the protein CASSSTSGELFF.

The CDR3 sequence is CASSLEAITDTQYF. CDR3 nucleotide sequence: TGCGCCAGCAGCTTGGAGGCCATCACAGATACGCAGTATTTT. The V call is TRBV5-1, the J call TRBJ2-3; D gene uncertain. This CDR3 contains 14 residues. V lost 0 bases to trimming and J lost 2 bases, with 7 bases between them. Germline lookup yields CDR1 SGHRS and CDR2 YFSETQ.

V gene TRBV5-5 combines with J gene TRBJ1-2; a possible D gene is TRBD1 (6 bases). Germline lookup yields CDR1 SGHKS and CDR2 YYEKEE (reference sequence). Trimming took off 4 bases at V and 4 bases at J, with 14 bases between the two ends. This CDR3 has 14 amino acids. The CDR3 protein is CASSETGPGYGYTF. The DNA for the CDR3 is TGTGCCAGCAGCGAAACAGGGCCGGGCTATGGCTACACCTTC.

CDR3 coding DNA: TGTGCCAGCAGCTTAGTGAGGGGGACAGGGAGCTACGAGCAGTACTTC. Residues: CASSLVRGTGSYEQYF. V usage is TRBV7-9 and J usage is TRBJ2-7, with TRBD1 matching over 9 bases. In germline, CDR1 is SEHNR, CDR2 FQNEAQ (reference sequence). The CDR3 runs 16 residues. With V trimmed by 1 base and J by 3 bases, 7 bases remained unmatched. Full variable domain (remainder filled in from reference TRBV7-9 and TRBJ2-7): DTGVSQNPRHKITKRGQNVTFRCDPISEHNRLYWYRQTLGQGPEFLTYFQNEAQLEKSRLLSDRFSAERPKGSFSTLEIQRTEQGDSAMYLCASSLVRGTGSYEQYFGPGTRLTVT.

By frequency in the sample, this clone is large (0.1 to 1%). The genes are TRBV10-3 and TRBJ2-1, with 8 bases identical to TRBD1. The CDR3 runs 16 residues. V trimming: 2 bases; J trimming: 4 bases; junction bases outside the gene matches: 7. Germline CDR1 reads ENHRY; CDR2 reads SYGVKD. The CDR3 protein is CAISEDRGELYNEQFF. The CDR3 DNA reads as TGTGCCATCAGTGAGGACAGGGGTGAGCTATACAATGAGCAGTTCTTC.

The chain is built from TRBV4-2 and TRBJ1-3, with D hard to call. The CDR3 sequence is 16 residues long. The germline CDR1 and CDR2 sequences are LGHNA and YNFKEQ. Trimming left V 2 bases short and J 4 bases short, with 15 bases between. The CDR3 loop reads CASSQPEVIFGNTIYF. The CDR3 nucleotides are TGTGCCAGCAGCCAACCGGAAGTGATTTTCGGAAACACCATATATTTT.

The chain employs TRBV10-1 and TRBJ2-7; D may be TRBD1 or TRBD2 (5 bases each). The CDR3 runs 13 residues. V dropped 9 bases and J dropped 3 bases, with 15 bases sitting between them. Germline CDR1 WNHNN, CDR2 SYGVQD (reference sequence). The CDR3 DNA follows: TGCGCCAGTCTAAGGGACGCCTACTACGAGCAGTACTTC. Its protein product is CASLRDAYYEQYF.

This clone has only a few counts. The chain is built from TRBV27 and TRBJ1-1, with D perhaps matching TRBD1 (5 bases). Trimming removed 3 bases at V and 6 bases at J, with 20 bases between. The CDR3 is made up of 16 amino acids. CDR1 and CDR2 from the germline V gene are MNHEY and SMNVEV (reference sequence). The CDR3 protein is CASSLKGPGPWAEAFF. Here the CDR3 DNA reads TGTGCCAGCAGTTTGAAGGGGCCAGGTCCATGGGCTGAAGCTTTCTTT.

DNA of the CDR3: TGTGCCAGCAGTTACTCGATGGGGGGCCACACTGAAGCTTTCTTT. It encodes CASSYSMGGHTEAFF. This chain links TRBV6-5 with TRBJ1-1; D may be TRBD1 (6 bases). The CDR3 runs to 15 residues. V was trimmed by 0 bases and J by 3 bases, leaving 11 bases between them. Germline lookup yields CDR1 MNHEY and CDR2 SVGAGI.

The DNA for the CDR3 is TGTGCCAGCAGCGTAGCAGGGACAGGGTGGTCTGAAGCTTTCTTT. It encodes CASSVAGTGWSEAFF. The chain employs TRBV9 and TRBJ1-1, with 9 positions matching TRBD1. CDR1 and CDR2 (germline): SGDLS, YYNGEE. V lost 0 bases and J lost 6; bases outside the gene matches: 6. CDR3 length equals 15 residues.

The genes are TRBV29-1 and TRBJ2-1; 7 nucleotides align to TRBD2. The CDR3 is 15 amino acids. Germline V gives CDR1 SQVTM, CDR2 ANQGSEA. After removal of 0 bases from V and 4 bases from J, the junction contained 6 bases not matched to a gene. CDR3 in amino acids: CSVEDMGGGYNEQFF. The CDR3 region has the DNA TGCAGCGTTGAAGACATGGGCGGGGGTTACAATGAGCAGTTCTTC.

V gene TRBV2 combines with J gene TRBJ2-3, with 10 positions matching TRBD2. V was clipped by 7 bases and J by 5 bases; unmatched bases: 9. The CDR3 is 15 amino acids. Germline V gene sequence: CDR1 SNHLY, CDR2 FYNNEI. CDR3 protein: CASTLIAGGLDTQYF. The DNA for the CDR3 is TGTGCCAGCACCCTCATAGCGGGGGGCTTAGATACGCAGTATTTT.

This sequence joins TRBV27 and TRBJ1-2; D is undetermined. Germline V CDR1 and CDR2: MNHEY, SMNVEV (reference sequence). V dropped 1 base and J dropped 4 bases, with 19 bases sitting between them. This CDR3 spans 17 amino acids. Here the CDR3 reads CASSLYGEGLRTYGYTF. The CDR3 DNA follows: TGTGCCAGCAGTTTATATGGGGAAGGGTTACGGACCTATGGCTACACCTTC.

The chain has TRBV14 and TRBJ1-2; D might be TRBD1 (5 bases). The V end lost 0 bases, the J end lost 8 bases, and 16 bases lay between the germline ends. The V gene's germline CDR1 is SGHDN and CDR2 FVKESK. CDR3 length equals 15 residues. CDR3 sequence: CASSQDLETALGYTF. CDR3 sequence (DNA): TGTGCCAGCAGCCAAGATCTTGAGACAGCACTAGGCTACACCTTC.

The chain recombines TRBV6-6 with TRBJ1-1; D is ambiguous. CDR3 length: 10 residues. Germline-derived CDR1 and CDR2 are MNHNY and SVGAGI (reference sequence). V lost 6 bases, J lost 4 bases, and 3 bases lay in between. The CDR3 protein is CASRVTEAFF. The DNA of the CDR3 is TGTGCCAGCAGGGTCACTGAAGCTTTCTTT.

The rearrangement links TRBV5-4 to TRBJ2-1, with TRBD1 as a possible D gene (5 bases). Germline values: CDR1 SGHNT, CDR2 YYREEE (reference sequence). CDR3 size: 13 residues. The germline V and J ends were trimmed by 4 bases and 3 bases, with 8 bases remaining between them. This chain's CDR3 is CASSVDNYNEQFF. CDR3 nucleotides: TGTGCCAGCAGCGTGGACAACTACAATGAGCAGTTCTTC.

The V gene is TRBV9, the J gene TRBJ2-3; the D gene is possibly TRBD1 (5 bases). The CDR3 covers 14 residues. The V end lost 0 bases, the J end lost 2 bases, and 7 bases lay between the germline ends. Germline loops: CDR1 SGDLS, CDR2 YYNGEE. CDR3 region: CASSVEGDTDTQYF. The CDR3 DNA follows: TGTGCCAGCAGCGTAGAAGGGGACACAGATACGCAGTATTTT.

The rearrangement uses TRBV6-5 and TRBJ1-2; TRBD1 aligns across 8 bases. V shed 5 bases and J 4 bases; nucleotides not matched to a gene: 9. This CDR3 is 15 amino acids long. Germline CDR1 reads MNHEY; CDR2 reads SVGAGI. DNA for the CDR3: TGTGCCAGCAGTAAACAGGGGGTGGGAGTCTATGGCTACACCTTC. This codes for CASSKQGVGVYGYTF.

This clone was recorded a few times. The V call is TRBV6-5, the J call TRBJ1-1; maybe TRBD1 (5 bases). The CDR3 has 15 amino acids. Germline V lookup: CDR1 MNHEY, CDR2 SVGAGI. V lost 6 bases, J lost 1 base, and 15 bases lay in between. CDR3 amino acids: CASRTSGTPNTEAFF. As DNA, the CDR3 is TGTGCCAGCAGAACTTCAGGGACCCCGAACACTGAAGCTTTCTTT.

This clone occurred once. The rearrangement uses TRBV2 and TRBJ2-3; unclear D gene. Trimming pared 7 bases from V and 6 bases from J, leaving 2 bases between. The CDR3 has 9 residues. Per germline, CDR1 SNHLY and CDR2 FYNNEI. The CDR3 DNA is TGTGCCAGCAAGGATACGCAGTATTTT. It yields the protein CASKDTQYF.

This chain uses TRBV28 with TRBJ2-1; TRBD1 agrees at 8 bases. The CDR3 spans 16 residues. Per the germline V gene, CDR1 is MDHEN and CDR2 is SYDVKM. V lost 4 bases, J lost 4 bases, and 9 bases stayed unmatched. CDR3 DNA sequence: TGTGCCAGCAGTTCCCGACAGGGGATTCTTTACAATGAGCAGTTCTTC. It is translated as CASSSRQGILYNEQFF. The whole variable domain, remainder taken from reference TRBV28 and TRBJ2-1, is DVKVTQSSRYLVKRTGEKVFLECVQDMDHENMFWYRQDPGLGLRLIYFSYDVKMKEKGDIPEGYSVSREKKERFSLILESASTNQTSMYLCASSSRQGILYNEQFFGPGTRLTVL.

The V call is TRBV29-1, the J call TRBJ1-1, with TRBD1 matching 10 bases. V lost 7 bases to trimming and J lost 4 bases; unmatched junction nucleotides: 9. This CDR3 is built from 14 residues. Germline CDR1 reads SQVTM; CDR2 reads ANQGSEA. The CDR3 DNA follows: TGCAGCGCCGACGGGGGACAGGGGAGCACTGAAGCTTTCTTT. Translation: CSADGGQGSTEAFF. The full variable domain, completed using reference TRBV29-1 and TRBJ1-1, is SAVISQKPSRDICQRGTSLTIQCQVDSQVTMMFWYRQQPGQSLTLIATANQGSEATYESGFVIDKFPISRPNLTFSTLTVSNMSPEDSSIYLCSADGGQGSTEAFFGQGTRLTVV.